The clone carrying this T cell receptor (beta chain) turned up a few times. The antigen remains undetermined. Germline V gene lookup returns CDR1 SGHTA and CDR2 FQGTGA. Trimming shortened V by 1 base and J by 4 bases, and 10 bases separated the two germline ends. The CDR3 consists of 14 residues. The record originates from a study of T cells in tumors after PD-1 blockade. Background on the study: Patients received pembrolizumab 200 mg every 3 weeks or cemiplimab 350 mg every 2 weeks. Some patients also took daily vismodegib 150 mg during anti-PD-1 treatment.

The data were produced by immunoSEQ multiplex PCR, yet TCRdb's version contains in-frame clones alone and is incomplete. The data contain approximately 34,000 clones, approximately 70% of them singletons. Whole-study findings and limits: Some novel exhausted tumor clones appeared in pre-treatment blood, suggesting peripheral recruitment.

The sequence came from a human donor with basal cell carcinoma. The material sequenced was PBMCs, taken after anti-PD-1 treatment. The chain combines TRBV7-3 with TRBJ1-1; no definite D call. The CDR3, as DNA: TGTGCCAGCAGCTTAAAGGGCTCGGGCACTGAAGCTTTCTTT. Amino acid sequence: CASSLKGSGTEAFF.